This T cell receptor beta chain was obtained from a study of T cell repertoires in cytomegalovirus infection. Study-wide background: CMV infection and matching HLA type were both indicated by public TCR beta signatures. Whole-study findings and limits: HLA-C-restricted CMV clonotypes gave the most frequent clonotype in two of eight donors. Cumulative frequency of public TCR beta families picked out carriers of CMV plus the relevant HLA.

Germline-derived CDR1 and CDR2 are SEHNR and FQNEAQ (reference sequence). With 5 bases removed from V and 4 bases from J, the gap between germline ends came to 14 bases. The CDR3 contains 14 residues. This clonotype has ten or more counts. Its antigen is not identified. MiXCR, run by TCRdb on the reads, gives a single entry per CDR3 protein. Among roughly 280,000 distinct CDR3 sequences listed, around 15% were seen once. This clonotype originated in a human donor in good health (CMV status not recorded). Some clones in this sample may be carry-over from other donors' samples. Sequencing was performed on PBMCs. This rearrangement joins TRBV7-9 to TRBJ1-2; unclear D gene. The CDR3 DNA reads TGTGCCAGCAGCCTCGGACCGGGGAGCTATGGCTACACCTTC. It encodes CASSLGPGSYGYTF. Drawing the rest from reference TRBV7-9 and TRBJ1-2, the complete variable domain is DTGVSQNPRHKITKRGQNVTFRCDPISEHNRLYWYRQTLGQGPEFLTYFQNEAQLEKSRLLSDRFSAERPKGSFSTLEIQRTEQGDSAMYLCASSLGPGSYGYTFGSGTRLTVV.